This T cell receptor (beta chain) appears in the sequencing data of a study of response to subunit inactivated influenza vaccine. Study conclusions and caveats: The authors suggested that few new T cells are recruited per seasonal influenza vaccination.

This clonotype has more than one count but fewer than ten. Its antigen is unknown. MiXCR, applied by TCRdb to the RT-PCR reads, yields one record per CDR3 protein. The table has 750,000 to 850,000 distinct CDR3 sequences, around 20% seen once. This receptor was taken from a man in his forties or fifties who received an inactivated influenza vaccine. Sequencing was performed on PBMCs from blood, taken approximately 5 days after vaccination.

The CDR3 DNA sequence: TGTGCCAGCAGTTACTCGTTCGCCGCCCTTACACACAATGAGCAGTTCTTC. Translating gives CASSYSFAALTHNEQFF. The chain recombines TRBV6-2 or TRBV6-3 with TRBJ2-1; D remains ambiguous. V was clipped by 0 bases and J by 5 bases, with 17 bases between them. This CDR3 has 17 residues. Per germline, CDR1 MNHEY and CDR2 SVGEGT.